Each of the 30 T cell receptor beta chains below was sequenced from the same sample in a study of T cell changes during pregnancy in multiple sclerosis. Method: immunoSEQ multiplex PCR; TCRdb's copy keeps in-frame clones and lacks some. Of tens of thousands of clones detected, 89% appear once; the ten largest clones hold approximately 1.3%. The material sequenced was CD4+ T cells from peripheral blood mononuclear cells, taken in the first trimester of pregnancy. These receptor sequences come from a female donor with multiple sclerosis, enrolled in a pregnancy study.

This clone was detected only a few times. This chain joins TRBV11-2 and TRBJ2-6, with 10 bases lining up with TRBD2. This CDR3 has 15 residues. Germline CDR1 and CDR2: SGHAT and FQNNGV. V was pared by 9 bases and J by 3 bases, with 5 bases of the junction left unmatched. The CDR3 region is CARGSGRRGANVLTF. CDR3 nucleotides: TGTGCCAGGGGTAGCGGGAGGCGTGGGGCCAACGTCCTGACTTTC.

The genes are TRBV4-1 and TRBJ2-5, with a tentative D call TRBD1 (6 bases). CDR1 MGHRA and CDR2 YSYEKL come from the germline V gene. The V end lost 1 base, the J end lost 5 bases, and 14 bases lay between the germline ends. The length of the CDR3 is 15 residues. CDR3 nucleotide sequence: TGCGCCAGCAGCCAAGGGGCCCCTAGGGGGGAGACCCAGTACTTC. Protein: CASSQGAPRGETQYF.

This sequence joins TRBV7-3 and TRBJ2-7; tentatively, D is TRBD2 (6 bases). CDR3 length: 13 residues. V shed 2 bases and J shed 6 bases, with 11 bases lying between them. Looked up from germline, CDR1 is SGHTA and CDR2 is FQGTGA. CDR3: CASSLLDGGEQYF. The CDR3 DNA follows: TGTGCCAGCAGCTTATTGGACGGGGGCGAGCAGTACTTC.

The genes are TRBV11-2 and TRBJ1-1, with D tentatively TRBD1 (5 bases). Per germline, CDR1 SGHAT and CDR2 FQNNGV. The CDR3 is 15 amino acids. V gave up 5 bases and J gave up 1 base, with 14 bases separating them. CDR3 region: CASSLVTVPNTEAFF. CDR3 bases: TGTGCCAGCAGCCTCGTGACAGTCCCGAACACTGAAGCTTTCTTT.

The chain carries TRBV29-1 and TRBJ2-3; 7 bases fit TRBD2. CDR3 size: 14 residues. The junction had 12 bases not matched to a gene; V was cut back by 8 bases and J by 4 bases. Germline CDR1 and CDR2: SQVTM and ANQGSEA. The CDR3 region is CSLMPGGSPDTQYF. CDR3 nucleotide sequence: TGCAGCCTAATGCCTGGCGGGAGTCCAGATACGCAGTATTTT.

This clone was recorded a few times. The genes are TRBV6-1 and TRBJ1-5; D unclear. The CDR3 totals 15 residues. V lost 5 bases to trimming and J lost 4 bases, with 15 bases between them. CDR1 is MNHNS, CDR2 SASEGT, per germline. CDR3 loop: CASSSQVGGNQPQHF. The CDR3 DNA reads as TGTGCCAGCAGTTCCCAGGTGGGTGGGAATCAGCCCCAGCATTTT.

CDR3: CASSFSSGRVNSYEQYF. As DNA, the CDR3 is TGTGCCAGCAGCTTTTCTAGCGGGAGGGTTAACTCCTACGAGCAGTACTTC. The V gene is TRBV7-2, the J gene TRBJ2-7, with 12 positions matching TRBD2. From germline, CDR1 is SGHTA and CDR2 FQGNSA. Unmatched junction bases numbered 6, after V lost 3 bases and J lost 0 bases. The CDR3 loop spans 17 amino acids. The full variable domain, completed using reference TRBV7-2 and TRBJ2-7, is GAGVSQSPSNKVTEKGKDVELRCDPISGHTALYWYRQSLGQGLEFLIYFQGNSAPDKSGLPSDRFSAERTGGSVSTLTIQRTQQEDSAVYLCASSFSSGRVNSYEQYFGPGTRLTVT.

This clone was observed a single time. This chain joins TRBV30 and TRBJ2-6; TRBD1 agrees at 8 bases. This CDR3 is built from 16 residues. The ends lost 5 bases at V and 0 bases at J; junction bases unmatched: 6. From germline, CDR1 is GTSNPN and CDR2 SVGIG (reference sequence). CDR3 region: CAWATGVNSGANVLTF. The CDR3 DNA is TGTGCCTGGGCGACAGGGGTGAACTCTGGGGCCAACGTCCTGACTTTC.

The gene calls are TRBV5-4 and TRBJ2-4; the D gene is possibly TRBD2 (5 bases). The CDR3 is 11 residues long. The germline V gene has CDR1 SGHNT and CDR2 YYREEE (reference sequence). V was pared by 3 bases and J by 9 bases, with 7 bases between. The CDR3 loop is CASSYRGIQYF. The CDR3 DNA reads TGTGCCAGCAGCTACCGGGGCATTCAGTACTTC.

This sequence joins TRBV30 and TRBJ2-7; 11 nucleotides line up with TRBD2. CDR1 GTSNPN and CDR2 SVGIG come from the germline V gene (reference sequence). The CDR3 extends over 15 amino acids. V dropped 4 bases and J dropped 3; count of bases not matched to a gene: 8. The CDR3 bases are TGTGCCTGGATAAATCCCGGGACTAGCGGCTACGAGCAGTACTTC. Protein: CAWINPGTSGYEQYF.

The rearrangement uses TRBV14 and TRBJ2-3; the D gene is possibly TRBD2 (5 bases). Germline CDR1 SGHDN, CDR2 FVKESK. This CDR3 has 16 amino acids. Trimming took off 4 bases at V and 1 base at J, with 15 bases between the two ends. The CDR3 here is CASSPSGFRRTDTQYF. The CDR3 nucleotides are TGTGCCAGCAGCCCATCGGGGTTCAGACGCACAGATACGCAGTATTTT.

The chain is built from TRBV4-2 and TRBJ1-2; 7 positions match TRBD1. CDR1 and CDR2 (germline): LGHNA, YNFKEQ. This CDR3 region has 14 residues. V lost 1 base to trimming and J lost 4 bases; unmatched junction nucleotides: 3. In DNA form, the CDR3 reads TGTGCCAGCAGCCAAGGACAGGGCGGCTATGGCTACACCTTC. Translated, it gives CASSQGQGGYGYTF.

This chain uses TRBV5-1 with TRBJ1-4; D uncertain. The CDR3 sequence is 14 residues long. Germline values: CDR1 SGHRS, CDR2 YFSETQ. Trimming removed 2 bases from V and 2 bases from J, with 7 bases in between. This chain's CDR3 is CASSFGRTNEKLFF. The CDR3 DNA sequence: TGCGCCAGCAGCTTTGGGAGGACTAATGAAAAACTGTTTTTT. Variable domain in full (rest from reference TRBV5-1 and TRBJ1-4): KAGVTQTPRYLIKTRGQQVTLSCSPISGHRSVSWYQQTPGQGLQFLFEYFSETQRNKGNFPGRFSGRQFSNSRSEMNVSTLELGDSALYLCASSFGRTNEKLFFGSGTQLSVL.

The V and J genes are TRBV6-1 and TRBJ1-1; tentatively, D is TRBD1 (5 bases). Germline V lookup: CDR1 MNHNS, CDR2 SASEGT. The CDR3 spans 15 residues. The V end was cut by 2 bases, the J end by 1 base, with 11 bases between. In nucleotides, the CDR3 is TGTGCCAGCAGTGAATGGAGGGGCGGGAACACTGAAGCTTTCTTT. Translation: CASSEWRGGNTEAFF.

The chain combines TRBV25-1 with TRBJ2-3; possibly TRBD1 for D (6 bases). The CDR3 loop spans 17 amino acids. Germline V gives CDR1 MGHDK, CDR2 SYGVNS. V shed 5 bases and J shed 2 bases, with 20 bases lying between them. CDR3 sequence (DNA): TGTGCCAGCAGTAACGATGCGGACAGAACGATCACAGATACGCAGTATTTT. It yields the protein CASSNDADRTITDTQYF.

The rearrangement joins TRBV6-1 to TRBJ2-5, with 9 bases fitting TRBD2. The CDR3 runs 14 residues. The V gene end was trimmed by 4 bases and the J gene end by 5 bases; junction bases not matched to a gene: 5. Germline CDR1 MNHNS, CDR2 SASEGT. The CDR3 DNA reads as TGTGCCAGCAGTGGTGTCACTAGCGGGGAGACCCAGTACTTC. It is translated as CASSGVTSGETQYF.

The chain combines TRBV5-4 with TRBJ2-1; D is perhaps TRBD2 (6 bases). V lost 4 bases and J lost 10, with 24 bases in between. The CDR3 totals 16 residues. The V gene's germline CDR1 is SGHNT and CDR2 YYREEE (reference sequence). CDR3 nucleotides: TGTGCCAGCAGCCCCAGACCGGGACTGCTTGGAGGCGAGCAGTTCTTC. It encodes CASSPRPGLLGGEQFF.

This chain links TRBV7-2 with TRBJ2-3; D gene unclear. Germline V gene sequence: CDR1 SGHTA, CDR2 FQGNSA. The CDR3 has 13 amino acids. Trimming pared 5 bases from V and 2 bases from J, leaving 8 bases between. CDR3 sequence: CASSPHDTDTQYF. In nucleotides, the CDR3 is TGTGCCAGCAGCCCACACGACACAGATACGCAGTATTTT.

The chain couples TRBV9 to TRBJ2-1; 15 nucleotides match TRBD2. V lost 3 bases, J lost 6 bases, and 7 bases stayed unmatched. The CDR3 runs to 17 residues. The germline CDR1 and CDR2 sequences are SGDLS and YYNGEE. Here the CDR3 DNA reads TGTGCCAGCAGCGCCACCAGGACTAGCGGGAGGGCCAATGAGCAGTTCTTC. It translates to CASSATRTSGRANEQFF. The whole variable domain, remainder taken from reference TRBV9 and TRBJ2-1, is DSGVTQTPKHLITATGQRVTLRCSPRSGDLSVYWYQQSLDQGLQFLIQYYNGEERAKGNILERFSAQQFPDLHSELNLSSLELGDSALYFCASSATRTSGRANEQFFGPGTRLTVL.

The chain combines TRBV28 with TRBJ2-7, with 13 bases that match TRBD2. The V gene's germline CDR1 is MDHEN and CDR2 SYDVKM. J was trimmed by 2 bases and V by 2 bases; bases with no gene match: 3. This CDR3 has 16 residues. The CDR3 bases are TGTGCCAGCAGTTTACTTGGGACTAGCGGGGCCTACGAGCAGTACTTC. It codes for CASSLLGTSGAYEQYF.

V gene TRBV6-6 combines with J gene TRBJ1-1; D not resolved. The germline V gene has CDR1 MNHNY and CDR2 SVGAGI (reference sequence). The CDR3 has 13 amino acids. Trimming stripped 2 bases from V and 5 bases from J, with 9 bases between. This CDR3 is CASSYPTSTEAFF. CDR3 coding DNA: TGTGCCAGCAGTTACCCCACTTCTACTGAAGCTTTCTTT.

The rearrangement links TRBV6-6 to TRBJ1-5, with 8 positions matching TRBD1. The CDR3 runs 16 residues. V was pared by 6 bases and J by 2 bases, with 9 bases of the junction left unmatched. The germline CDR1 and CDR2 sequences are MNHNY and SVGAGI (reference sequence). CDR3 nucleotide sequence: TGTGCCAGCAGCACCGGTCCGGGACAGGGCAATCAGCCCCAGCATTTT. Protein: CASSTGPGQGNQPQHF.

The gene calls are TRBV4-3 and TRBJ2-2, with a weak D call TRBD2 (5 bases). The V end was cut by 3 bases, the J end by 8 bases, with 22 bases between. The CDR3 length is 17 residues. Germline assignment: CDR1 LGHNA and CDR2 YSLEER. The CDR3 region is CASSQNGVTRWKGELFF. CDR3 nucleotide sequence: TGCGCCAGCAGCCAGAATGGCGTAACTAGATGGAAAGGGGAGCTGTTTTTT.

The chain uses TRBV20-1 and TRBJ2-7; 7 bases are a match to TRBD1. Unmatched junction bases numbered 3, after V lost 6 bases and J lost 4 bases. The V gene's germline CDR1 is DFQATT and CDR2 SNEGSKA (reference sequence). The CDR3 extends over 11 amino acids. For the CDR3, the DNA is TGCAGTGCAGGGGGCAAATACGAGCAGTACTTC. Its translation is CSAGGKYEQYF.

The chain couples TRBV5-1 to TRBJ1-3, with TRBD1 identical over 10 bases. V trimming: 2 bases; J trimming: 4 bases; junction bases outside the gene matches: 6. Germline V gene data show CDR1 as SGHRS and CDR2 as YFSETQ. The CDR3 loop spans 16 amino acids. CDR3 nucleotide sequence: TGCGCCAGCAGCTTACGGACAGGGGGGTCGGGAAACACCATATATTTT. Translation gives CASSLRTGGSGNTIYF. Looking up the rest from reference TRBV5-1 and TRBJ1-3 gives the full variable domain: KAGVTQTPRYLIKTRGQQVTLSCSPISGHRSVSWYQQTPGQGLQFLFEYFSETQRNKGNFPGRFSGRQFSNSRSEMNVSTLELGDSALYLCASSLRTGGSGNTIYFGEGSWLTVV.

The rearrangement uses TRBV6-6 and TRBJ2-1; possibly TRBD1 for D (5 bases). Per the germline V gene, CDR1 is MNHNY and CDR2 is SVGAGI (reference sequence). V lost 2 bases, J lost 7 bases, and 9 bases lay in between. The CDR3 extends over 13 amino acids. CDR3 amino acids: CASSYGRENEQFF. CDR3 nucleotide sequence: TGTGCCAGCAGTTACGGCAGGGAAAATGAGCAGTTCTTC.

The chain combines TRBV9 with TRBJ2-6, with D possibly TRBD2 on 5 matching bases. The CDR3 totals 19 residues. Germline values: CDR1 SGDLS, CDR2 YYNGEE. Between the trimmed V and J ends, which lost 0 bases and 0 bases, there was a span of 16 bases. CDR3 region: CASSVVLEGPASGANVLTF. CDR3 DNA sequence: TGTGCCAGCAGCGTAGTTTTAGAGGGCCCCGCCTCTGGGGCCAACGTCCTGACTTTC.

The gene calls are TRBV5-5 and TRBJ2-5; possible D gene TRBD2, 6 bases. This CDR3 has 13 residues. Germline CDR1 reads SGHKS; CDR2 reads YYEKEE (reference sequence). The V gene lost 4 bases and the J gene lost 5 bases, with 12 bases spanning the gap. CDR3 sequence: CASSPGLRETQYF. CDR3 in DNA: TGTGCCAGCAGCCCGGGACTTCGGGAGACCCAGTACTTC.

The chain is built from TRBV5-1 and TRBJ2-7, with 11 nucleotides matching TRBD1. CDR3 length equals 15 residues. Germline V gives CDR1 SGHRS, CDR2 YFSETQ. The trim removed 4 bases at V and 7 bases at J, leaving 10 bases unmatched. The CDR3 loop is CASSTGQGAMEEQYF. The CDR3 DNA reads TGCGCCAGCAGCACAGGACAGGGGGCCATGGAGGAGCAGTACTTC.

This chain uses TRBV27 with TRBJ2-1; D might be TRBD1 (5 bases). Trimming took 7 bases from V and 10 from J, leaving 11 bases between them. CDR1 is MNHEY, CDR2 SMNVEV, per germline (reference sequence). This CDR3 region has 11 residues. The CDR3 DNA reads as TGTGCCAGCAAGGGGCGGCCCGAGCAGTTCTTC. Encoded protein: CASKGRPEQFF.